This T cell receptor beta chain was observed in a study of T cell repertoires in cytomegalovirus infection. The overall study: It can be stated that public TCR beta signatures indicated CMV infection as well as a matching HLA type. Points from the study as a whole: HLA-C-restricted CMV clonotypes gave the most frequent clonotype in two of eight donors. Cumulative frequency of public TCR beta families picked out carriers of CMV plus the relevant HLA.

In its sample, this clonotype was seen a few times. Its cognate antigen is unknown. The CDR3 has 14 residues. Germline V gene sequence: CDR1 MNHEY, CDR2 SMNVEV (reference sequence). V dropped 7 bases and J dropped 5 bases, with 16 bases sitting between them. One entry per CDR3 protein results from TCRdb running MiXCR on the reads. The table lists a few hundred thousand distinct CDR3 sequences, 22% of them singletons, with roughly a fifth in the top ten. The V call is TRBV27, the J call TRBJ2-3; no firm D call. Specimen: cultured PBMCs, collected from culture after CMV antigen stimulation. The sequence was collected from a human donor in good health (CMV status not recorded). Some clones in this sample may be carry-over from other donors' samples. The CDR3 nucleotides read TGTGCCAGCACCGATGGGTCACTCCTAGATACGCAGTATTTT. This sequence encodes CASTDGSLLDTQYF.